This record looks at one T cell receptor (beta chain) sequence and its context. The target antigen is unknown. The record originates from a study of T cell responses to AZD1222 COVID-19 vaccine. Study conclusions and caveats: Spike-specific TCR depth and breadth grew after two AZD1222 doses.

TCRdb's copy holds only in-frame clones and misses some; the assay was immunoSEQ multiplex PCR. The sample consists of some 54,000 clones, roughly nine tenths of them appearing once. The CDR3 is made up of 13 amino acids. The junction had 6 bases not matched to a gene; V was cut back by 7 bases and J by 6 bases. The V gene's germline CDR1 is MNHEY and CDR2 SVGAGI. The rearrangement joins TRBV6-5 to TRBJ1-5; TRBD1 matches 7 bases. The sequence came from an adult in good health. The sample consisted of peripheral blood, taken on day 0 of AZD1222 vaccination. The CDR3 coding sequence is TGTGCCAGCACCCGGGACAGAGTTCAGCCCCAGCATTTT. This sequence encodes CASTRDRVQPQHF.